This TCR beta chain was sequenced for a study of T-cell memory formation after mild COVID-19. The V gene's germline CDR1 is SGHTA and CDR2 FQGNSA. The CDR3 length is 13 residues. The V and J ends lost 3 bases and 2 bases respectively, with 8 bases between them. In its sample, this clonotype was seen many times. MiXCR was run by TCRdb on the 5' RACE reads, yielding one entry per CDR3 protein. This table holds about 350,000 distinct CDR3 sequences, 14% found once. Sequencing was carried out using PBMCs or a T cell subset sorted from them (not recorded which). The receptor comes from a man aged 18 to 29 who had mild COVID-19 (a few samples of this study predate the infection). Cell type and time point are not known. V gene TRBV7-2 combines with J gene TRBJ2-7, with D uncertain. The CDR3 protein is CASSFTTAYEQYV. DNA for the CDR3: TGTGCCAGCAGCTTCACCACAGCCTACGAGCAGTACGTC.